This T cell receptor (beta chain) was profiled in a study of shared clonotypes between healthy human individuals. Across the whole study: Each donor's CD8 memory used one plate, CD8 naive two, each CD4 subset three.

General study results and limits: Clonotypes that were shared across four donors made up about 5.1% of naive CD4 clonotypes.

Remarks on this clone: The antigen is not known.

The length of the CDR3 is 17 residues. CDR1 is SGDLS and CDR2 is YYNGEE in the germline V gene. V lost 3 bases and J lost 4; bases outside the gene matches: 14. Assay used: immunoSEQ multiplex PCR; TCRdb lists only in-frame clones, some missing. The sample records approximately 1.5 million clones, 95% to 99% being singletons. This sequence originates from a man aged 30-40 years in good health. The chain links TRBV9 to TRBJ2-3; TRBD2 agrees at 7 bases. Sequenced material: naive CD4+ T cells sorted from blood. Subset of the sample: CD45RA+ positively selected. In nucleotides, the CDR3 is TGTGCCAGCAGCGGCCACCCCTGGGCGGGAGTGGCAGATACGCAGTATTTT. Translating gives CASSGHPWAGVADTQYF.